This TCR beta chain derives from a study of CD8 T cells in ankylosing spondylitis. The study's findings and limits: Seemingly distinctive of ankylosing spondylitis blood was a TCR beta motif formed by eight highly homologous variants. Disease-linked clones reportedly concentrated significantly in matched ankylosing spondylitis synovial fluid.

Quantitative 5'-RACE was performed with molecular barcodes, and it yielded the TCR beta libraries. TCRdb reprocessed the 5' RACE reads via MiXCR and lists one record per CDR3 protein. This sample yields around 540,000 distinct CDR3 sequences, of which roughly 13% are seen a single time; over 6.5% belongs to the top ten. The CDR3 has 15 amino acids. Trimming cost V 0 bases and J 2 bases, with 8 bases left between them. Germline CDR1 is SGHRS and CDR2 is YFSETQ. This clonotype occurred many times. Its antigen is unidentified. The V call is TRBV5-1, the J call TRBJ2-2, with D tentatively TRBD1 (5 bases). The sequence came from a male donor with ankylosing spondylitis. The sequenced sample was blood, either unsorted or a sorted T cell fraction (not recorded which). The CDR3 region is CASSLEQANTGELFF. Here the CDR3 DNA reads TGCGCCAGCAGCTTGGAACAGGCCAACACCGGGGAGCTGTTTTTT.